Sequencing of this TCR beta chain was carried out in a study of blood T cell repertoires in COVID-19. About the research overall: PBMCs, B-cell-depleted T cells, or T cells were the source of the cDNA or gDNA that made up the material.

Original processing notes: Estimated nucleated cell counts came from reference gene primer amplification. Produced via immunoSEQ multiplex PCR; TCRdb's table is partial and in-frame only. V, J and clone size derive from that table, while D and trimming were established from the DNA sequence. The profile shows approximately 210,000 clones, roughly 85% of them singletons. This sequence originates from a woman between 70 and 85 years old with active or convalescent COVID-19. Sequences were obtained from peripheral blood.

The CDR3 DNA reads as TGTGCCAGCAGTCTAGCGGGAGGGAGAGAAGAGACCCAGTACTTC. Translated, it gives CASSLAGGREETQYF. V is TRBV2 and J is TRBJ2-5; 12 bases are a match to TRBD2. The CDR3 contains 15 residues. CDR1 is SNHLY and CDR2 is FYNNEI in the germline V gene. The junction had 4 bases not matched to a gene; V was cut back by 5 bases and J by 3 bases.